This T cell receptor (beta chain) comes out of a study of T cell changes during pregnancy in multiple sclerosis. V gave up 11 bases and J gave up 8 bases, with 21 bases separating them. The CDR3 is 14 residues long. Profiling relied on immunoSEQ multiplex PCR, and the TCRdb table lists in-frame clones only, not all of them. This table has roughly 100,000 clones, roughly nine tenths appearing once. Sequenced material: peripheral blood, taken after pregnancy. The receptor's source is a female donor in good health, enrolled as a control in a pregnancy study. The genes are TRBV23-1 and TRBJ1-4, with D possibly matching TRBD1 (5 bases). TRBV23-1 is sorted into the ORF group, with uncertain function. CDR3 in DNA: TGCGCCGGCTGGCGGGGGGAGGAGAGGGAAAAACTGTTTTTT. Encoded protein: CAGWRGEEREKLFF.